The clone carrying this TCR beta chain showed up just a few times. Antigen: not known. Between the trimmed V and J ends, which lost 2 bases and 4 bases, there was a span of 8 bases. The CDR3 is 14 amino acids. The germline V gene encodes CDR1 KGHSY and CDR2 FQNENV. This entry belongs to a study of CD8 T cells in ankylosing spondylitis. General study results and limits: Made up of eight or nine highly homologous variants, a TCR beta motif appeared characteristic of ankylosing spondylitis blood.

By quantitative 5'-RACE with molecular barcodes, the TCR beta libraries were made. TCRdb re-analysed the 5' RACE reads in MiXCR, keeping a single row per CDR3 protein. Of fewer than 500,000 distinct CDR3 sequences in the sample, 20% to 25% were seen once. Sequencing was done on a sample of blood, either unsorted or a sorted T cell fraction (not recorded which). The J gene is TRBJ2-2, the V gene TRBV16; D not certain. This clonotype originated in a male donor with ankylosing spondylitis. CDR3 residues: CASSQRHSTGELFF. The CDR3, as DNA: TGTGCCAGCAGCCAACGGCATAGCACCGGGGAGCTGTTTTTT.